Presented here are 27 T cell receptor beta chains from one specimen sequenced in a study of T cells in Graves' hyperthyroidism and ophthalmopathy. Amplification of TCR beta CDR3 regions was performed using RNA transcripts as template. The HTBI primer set was used in a first-round RT-PCR of the TCR CDR3. TCRdb ran MiXCR on the multiplex PCR reads and lists one entry per CDR3 protein. The data show about 640,000 distinct CDR3 sequences, roughly 15% seen once. The sequenced sample was blood. These receptors were taken from a woman between 50 and 59 years old with Graves' ophthalmopathy.

V is TRBV7-8 and J is TRBJ2-1, with D unclear. This CDR3 has 13 amino acids. CDR1 and CDR2 (germline): SGHVS, FQNEAQ. V was pared by 2 bases and J by 7 bases, with 9 bases between. CDR3 sequence reads: CASSLSLRNEQFF. CDR3 DNA sequence: TGTGCCAGCAGCTTATCCTTACGGAATGAGCAGTTCTTC.

The J gene is TRBJ1-2, the V gene TRBV9; D is possibly TRBD1 (6 bases). The CDR3 has 15 amino acids. The V gene lost 3 bases and the J gene lost 0 bases, with 12 bases spanning the gap. Germline CDR1 SGDLS, CDR2 YYNGEE. The CDR3 protein is CASSGTERSNYGYTF. The CDR3 nucleotides are TGTGCCAGCAGCGGGACAGAACGCTCTAACTATGGCTACACCTTC.

This clonotype was counted between two and nine times. The chain couples TRBV9 to TRBJ1-5, with TRBD1 matching 9 bases. CDR3 length equals 15 residues. In germline, CDR1 is SGDLS, CDR2 YYNGEE. J lost 6 bases, V lost 2 bases, and 6 bases had no gene match. The CDR3 bases are TGTGCCAGCAGCGTCGATCCGGGACAGGGTCAGCCCCAGCATTTT. It specifies CASSVDPGQGQPQHF.

The CDR3 sequence is CASSLGFRSSTEAFF. The DNA of the CDR3 is TGTGCCAGCAGCTTAGGATTCAGGTCGAGCACTGAAGCTTTCTTT. The genes are TRBV7-2 and TRBJ1-1, with D unresolved. V lost 1 base and J lost 4, with 13 bases in between. CDR1 is SGHTA, CDR2 FQGNSA, per germline. The length of the CDR3 is 15 residues.

This clonotype was seen more than once but under ten times. This chain uses TRBV9 with TRBJ2-7; no definite D call. The germline V gene encodes CDR1 SGDLS and CDR2 YYNGEE. The ends were cut back, 1 base at V and 3 bases at J, with 14 bases in the middle. This CDR3 is 15 amino acids long. CDR3 in DNA: TGTGCCAGCAGCGTAATCTGGTCCCGGCGCTACGAGCAGTACTTC. It encodes CASSVIWSRRYEQYF.

A word on this clonotype: This clone may be a read error of a much larger clone one base away. For the CDR3, the DNA is TGTGCCAGCAGTCACCCTAGGACAGCTAAGAACACTGAAGCTTTCTTT. Translating gives CASSHPRTAKNTEAFF. The genes are TRBV6-2 or TRBV6-3 and TRBJ1-1, with a weak D call TRBD1 (6 bases). This CDR3 comprises 16 residues. Germline V lookup: CDR1 MNHEY, CDR2 SVGEGT. V lost 5 bases to trimming and J lost 1 base, with 17 bases between them.

The chain combines TRBV20-1 with TRBJ1-2; D remains ambiguous. Germline V gene data show CDR1 as DFQATT and CDR2 as SNEGSKA (reference sequence). Trimming left V 0 bases short and J 10 bases short, with 9 bases between. There are 11 residues in the CDR3. In DNA, the CDR3 is TGCAGTGCTAGAGATGAGCCCGTCTACACCTTC. Translation gives CSARDEPVYTF.

This clonotype has a handful of counts. A single base separates this from a much larger clone, so it may be a read error. The chain couples TRBV11-2 to TRBJ2-7, with no clear D. The germline gives CDR1 SGHAT, CDR2 FQNNGV. Trimming removed 1 base from V and 6 bases from J, with 16 bases in between. The CDR3 runs to 15 residues. Here the CDR3 reads CASSLGGVTPSEQYF. The CDR3 DNA reads TGTGCCAGCAGCTTAGGTGGGGTGACCCCTTCCGAGCAGTACTTC. The whole variable domain, filled in from reference TRBV11-2 and TRBJ2-7, reads EAGVAQSPRYKIIEKRQSVAFWCNPISGHATLYWYQQILGQGPKLLIQFQNNGVVDDSQLPKDRFSAERLKGVDSTLKIQPAKLEDSAVYLCASSLGGVTPSEQYFGPGTRLTVT.

There are many counts of this clonotype. The chain links TRBV24-1 to TRBJ2-5; 7 nucleotides align to TRBD1. CDR1 and CDR2 (germline): KGHDR, SFDVKD. The CDR3 is made up of 15 amino acids. Trimming cost V 3 bases and J 5 bases; bases outside gene matches: 8. The CDR3 DNA sequence: TGTGCCACCAGTGATCCACAGGGGTCGGGGGAGACCCAGTACTTC. Translating it yields CATSDPQGSGETQYF.

In its sample, this clonotype was seen a few times. The chain links TRBV19 to TRBJ2-7, with 7 bases matching TRBD1. From germline, CDR1 is LNHDA and CDR2 SQIVND (reference sequence). CDR3 length: 14 residues. The V and J ends lost 3 bases and 5 bases, in that order; junction bases with no gene match: 7. CDR3 protein: CASSIDRDRHEQYF. For the CDR3, the DNA is TGTGCCAGTAGTATTGACAGGGATAGGCACGAGCAGTACTTC.

This clonotype was found many times. J is TRBJ2-7 and V is TRBV20-1; D may correspond to TRBD1 or TRBD2 (5 bases each). Per germline, CDR1 DFQATT and CDR2 SNEGSKA (reference sequence). Trimming left V 1 base short and J 2 bases short, with 15 bases between. This CDR3 has 15 amino acids. The CDR3 spells CSARGPPGTAYEQYF. The CDR3 nucleotides read TGCAGTGCTAGAGGTCCCCCAGGGACGGCCTACGAGCAGTACTTC.

The sample holds many counts of this clonotype. The chain employs TRBV28 and TRBJ1-4, with unresolved D. The germline V and J ends were trimmed by 3 bases and 0 bases, with 14 bases remaining between them. This CDR3 has 17 amino acids. Germline V lookup: CDR1 MDHEN, CDR2 SYDVKM. The CDR3 protein is CASSLVGRITTNEKLFF. For the CDR3, the DNA is TGTGCCAGCAGTTTGGTCGGCCGGATCACAACTAATGAAAAACTGTTTTTT.

The sample holds many counts of this clonotype. The rearrangement uses TRBV29-1 and TRBJ1-2, with 8 bases fitting TRBD1. This CDR3 spans 15 amino acids. Per germline, CDR1 SQVTM and CDR2 ANQGSEA. V was pared by 3 bases and J by 3 bases, with 9 bases of the junction left unmatched. The CDR3 sequence is CSVDLRTGRDYGYTF. The CDR3 DNA reads TGCAGCGTTGATCTGCGGACAGGGCGGGACTATGGCTACACCTTC.

This clonotype was seen at least ten times. The J gene is TRBJ1-5, the V gene TRBV12-3 or TRBV12-4; 8 nucleotides align to TRBD1. V shed 5 bases, J shed 4 bases, and the junction held 4 bases outside the gene matches. The CDR3 spans 14 residues. The CDR3 region is CASSATGVNQPQHF. The CDR3 DNA reads as TGTGCCAGCAGTGCGACAGGGGTTAATCAGCCCCAGCATTTT.

In this sample, this clonotype turned up many times. This rearrangement joins TRBV7-8 to TRBJ1-2; tentative D call: TRBD1 (6 bases). Germline V gene data show CDR1 as SGHVS and CDR2 as FQNEAQ. The CDR3 consists of 14 residues. V lost 2 bases to trimming and J lost 3 bases, with 10 bases between them. As DNA, the CDR3 is TGTGCCAGCAGCTTACAGGGACACGACTATGGCTACACCTTC. Translating gives CASSLQGHDYGYTF.

This clonotype was counted once. Just one base apart from a much larger clone, this may be a read error. This chain joins TRBV11-2 and TRBJ2-1, with TRBD2 identical over 7 bases. Gene TRBJ2-7 matches the end of the DNA better, so the J call may be wrong. The CDR3 is 15 amino acids. CDR1 SGHAT and CDR2 FQNNGV come from the germline V gene. The CDR3 is CASSLAESSYNEQYF. The CDR3 DNA sequence: TGTGCCAGCAGCCTAGCGGAAAGCTCCTACAATGAGCAGTACTTC.

Only a few counts were recorded for this clonotype. The genes are TRBV6-2 or TRBV6-3 and TRBJ2-5; D not resolved. The CDR3 consists of 13 residues. The germline V gene has CDR1 MNHEY and CDR2 SVGEGT. Trimming left V 2 bases short and J 4 bases short, with 8 bases between. The CDR3 here is CASSYGRPETQYF. The CDR3 DNA is TGTGCCAGCAGTTACGGACGGCCAGAGACCCAGTACTTC.

This clonotype came up many times. The chain employs TRBV28 and TRBJ2-3; D might be TRBD2 (6 bases). With 5 bases removed from V and 5 bases from J, the gap between germline ends came to 23 bases. The CDR3 covers 17 residues. The germline CDR1 and CDR2 sequences are MDHEN and SYDVKM. The CDR3 here is CASSGRSGDGSRDTQYF. In DNA, the CDR3 is TGTGCCAGCAGTGGCCGTTCGGGGGACGGTTCTCGAGATACGCAGTATTTT.

On this clonotype itself: This may be a read error: a much more frequent sequence differs by one nucleotide. J is TRBJ2-7 and V is TRBV2; 9 bases are a match to TRBD2. Germline-derived CDR1 and CDR2 are SNHLY and FYNNEI. V lost 5 bases, J lost 6 bases, and 11 bases stayed unmatched. This CDR3 region has 15 residues. CDR3 sequence (DNA): TGTGCCAGCAGTCAGGGACTAGCCAGAGGCTGCGAGCAGTACTTC. Protein product: CASSQGLARGCEQYF. Full variable domain (missing parts from reference TRBV2 and TRBJ2-7): EPEVTQTPSHQVTQMGQEVILRCVPISNHLYFYWYRQILGQKVEFLVSFYNNEISEKSEIFDDQFSVERPDGSNFTLKIRSTKLEDSAMYFCASSQGLARGCEQYFGPGTRLTVT.

This rearrangement joins TRBV11-3 to TRBJ2-6; no firm D call. Germline lookup yields CDR1 SGHNT and CDR2 YENEEA. This CDR3 is 17 amino acids long. Trimming shortened V by 2 bases and J by 0 bases, and 11 bases separated the two germline ends. The CDR3 coding sequence is TGTGCCAGCAGCTTAACCCGTTTGAACTCTGGGGCCAACGTCCTGACTTTC. Translated: CASSLTRLNSGANVLTF. The full variable domain, with the rest looked up from reference TRBV11-3 and TRBJ2-6, is EAGVVQSPRYKIIEKKQPVAFWCNPISGHNTLYWYLQNLGQGPELLIRYENEEAVDDSQLPKDRFSAERLKGVDSTLKIQPAELGDSAVYLCASSLTRLNSGANVLTFGAGSRLTVL.

There are many counts of this clonotype. The chain employs TRBV20-1 and TRBJ1-5; D uncertain. This CDR3 is 16 amino acids long. The V end was cut by 5 bases, the J end by 1 base, with 18 bases between. Looked up from germline, CDR1 is DFQATT and CDR2 is SNEGSKA (reference sequence). CDR3 residues: CSADELLRTSNQPQHF. CDR3 DNA: TGCAGTGCTGACGAGCTACTCCGAACGAGCAATCAGCCCCAGCATTTT.

This sequence joins TRBV7-9 and TRBJ1-2; 9 positions agree with TRBD1. Looked up from germline, CDR1 is SEHNR and CDR2 is FQNEAQ (reference sequence). V lost 4 bases to trimming and J lost 5 bases; unmatched junction nucleotides: 5. There are 14 residues in the CDR3. DNA of the CDR3: TGTGCCAGCAGCTACCCGGACAGGGGATATGGCTACACCTTC. Residues: CASSYPDRGYGYTF.

Ten or more counts support this clonotype. The chain couples TRBV7-9 to TRBJ2-7, with 7 bases that match TRBD2. The CDR3 is 13 residues long. Germline CDR1 is SEHNR and CDR2 is FQNEAQ (reference sequence). V shed 7 bases, J shed 4 bases, and the junction held 7 bases outside the gene matches. The chain's CDR3 is CASKSGTYYEQYF. CDR3 in DNA: TGTGCCAGCAAGAGCGGGACCTATTACGAGCAGTACTTC.

The chain uses TRBV20-1 and TRBJ2-1; 9 nucleotides line up with TRBD1. V was pared by 6 bases and J by 6 bases, with 6 bases of the junction left unmatched. The CDR3 runs 13 residues. CDR1 and CDR2 (germline): DFQATT, SNEGSKA (reference sequence). This CDR3 is CSALDRGGNEQFF. CDR3 DNA sequence: TGCAGTGCCTTGGACAGGGGAGGCAATGAGCAGTTCTTC.

In this sample, this clonotype turned up many times. V gene TRBV28 combines with J gene TRBJ2-7, with 9 nucleotides matching TRBD2. The CDR3 spans 12 residues. Trimming removed 7 bases from V and 5 bases from J; junction bases left unmatched: 3. Germline values: CDR1 MDHEN, CDR2 SYDVKM. This CDR3 is CASKREAHEQYF. The CDR3 nucleotides read TGTGCCAGCAAGCGGGAGGCCCACGAGCAGTACTTC.

This clonotype is a singleton in its sample. The chain joins TRBV7-2 to TRBJ2-3; 11 bases agree with TRBD2. Germline V gives CDR1 SGHTA, CDR2 FQGNSA. The CDR3 is made up of 17 amino acids. J gave up 1 base and V 6 bases, and 9 bases lay outside the gene matches. The chain's CDR3 is CASSRRLAGGGTDTQYF. CDR3 nucleotides: TGTGCCAGCAGTCGTCGGCTAGCGGGAGGAGGCACAGATACGCAGTATTTT.

This clonotype was observed many times. This chain connects TRBV30 to TRBJ1-1, with D hard to call. V gave up 2 bases and J gave up 1 base, with 8 bases separating them. This CDR3 is 13 amino acids long. Germline CDR1 reads GTSNPN; CDR2 reads SVGIG (reference sequence). CDR3 protein: CAWSKTGNTEAFF. CDR3 bases: TGTGCCTGGAGTAAAACCGGGAACACTGAAGCTTTCTTT. Together with reference TRBV30 and TRBJ1-1, the CDR3 gives the full variable domain: SQTIHQWPATLVQPVGSPLSLECTVEGTSNPNLYWYRQAAGRGLQLLFYSVGIGQISSEVPQNLSASRPQDRQFILSSKKLLLSDSGFYLCAWSKTGNTEAFFGQGTRLTVV.